These T cell receptor beta chains were read from a single sample in a study of cytomegalovirus exposure and HLA in healthy donors. Produced via immunoSEQ multiplex PCR; TCRdb's table is partial and in-frame only. The sample lists around 94,000 clones; 78% were seen once. Sequenced sample: PBMCs. Receptors were obtained from a middle-aged woman in good health and CMV-seropositive. Both conserved end residues are part of each CDR3. Fields, in order: J gene, D gene, V gene, clone size, CDR3 protein, CDR3 DNA. A D gene is named only where the DNA matches it firmly. Clone size appears in some rows only: once, few, many, or a class for an expanded clone.

j_call: TRBJ2-2; d_call: -; v_call: TRBV6-5; clone_size: -; cdr3_aa: CASSSGNTGELFF; cdr3_nt: TGTGCCAGCAGTTCCGGGAACACCGGGGAGCTGTTTTTT
j_call: TRBJ2-7; d_call: -; v_call: TRBV7-8; clone_size: -; cdr3_aa: CASSSTPGLGYEQYF; cdr3_nt: TGTGCCAGCAGCTCGACCCCCGGTCTAGGCTACGAGCAGTACTTC
j_call: TRBJ2-2; d_call: TRBD2; v_call: TRBV27; clone_size: -; cdr3_aa: CASGGLAGGPHRELFF; cdr3_nt: TGTGCCAGCGGGGGACTAGCGGGAGGGCCCCACCGGGAGCTGTTTTTT
j_call: TRBJ2-3; d_call: TRBD2; v_call: TRBV7-2; clone_size: -; cdr3_aa: CASSPGRGGRADTQYF; cdr3_nt: TGTGCCAGCAGCCCGGGCAGAGGCGGGAGAGCAGATACGCAGTATTTT
j_call: TRBJ1-2; d_call: -; v_call: TRBV4-3; clone_size: -; cdr3_aa: CASGKRSGEGYTF; cdr3_nt: TGCGCCAGCGGAAAGAGGAGCGGCGAGGGCTACACCTTC
j_call: TRBJ2-7; d_call: TRBD2; v_call: TRBV7-2; clone_size: few; cdr3_aa: CASSKTSGGLRYEQYF; cdr3_nt: TGTGCCAGCAGCAAGACTAGCGGGGGGTTAAGATACGAGCAGTACTTC
j_call: TRBJ2-7; d_call: TRBD2; v_call: TRBV7-2; clone_size: -; cdr3_aa: CASSLGLAVYEQYF; cdr3_nt: TGTGCCAGCAGTCTTGGACTAGCGGTATACGAGCAGTACTTC
j_call: TRBJ2-7; d_call: -; v_call: TRBV5-1; clone_size: -; cdr3_aa: CASSEEDGYEQYF; cdr3_nt: TGCGCCAGCAGCGAGGAGGACGGCTACGAGCAGTACTTC
j_call: TRBJ2-2; d_call: -; v_call: TRBV7-4; clone_size: -; cdr3_aa: CASSFTGMGTGELFF; cdr3_nt: TGTGCCAGCAGCTTTACAGGGATGGGTACCGGGGAGCTGTTTTTT
j_call: TRBJ2-7; d_call: -; v_call: TRBV28; clone_size: few; cdr3_aa: CASSPTGSVYEQYF; cdr3_nt: TGTGCCAGCAGCCCTACCGGGAGTGTATACGAGCAGTACTTC
j_call: TRBJ2-1; d_call: TRBD2; v_call: TRBV5-4; clone_size: -; cdr3_aa: CASSVTSGRSGEQFF; cdr3_nt: TGTGCCAGCAGCGTTACTAGCGGGAGATCAGGGGAGCAGTTCTTC
j_call: TRBJ2-2; d_call: -; v_call: TRBV7-3; clone_size: -; cdr3_aa: CASSLIGQGTGELFF; cdr3_nt: TGTGCCAGCAGCTTAATAGGTCAGGGCACCGGGGAGCTGTTTTTT
j_call: TRBJ2-7; d_call: -; v_call: TRBV11-3; clone_size: -; cdr3_aa: CASSPDSKPSLEQYF; cdr3_nt: TGTGCCAGCAGCCCAGACAGCAAACCCTCTCTTGAGCAGTACTTC
j_call: TRBJ2-7; d_call: -; v_call: TRBV27; clone_size: -; cdr3_aa: CASSPGHFSSRPANYEQYF; cdr3_nt: TGTGCCAGCAGCCCCGGCCACTTTAGTAGTAGGCCCGCAAACTACGAGCAGTACTTC
j_call: TRBJ2-7; d_call: TRBD1; v_call: TRBV6-5; clone_size: -; cdr3_aa: CASSYRKRGQGFEQYF; cdr3_nt: TGTGCCAGCAGTTACAGAAAGCGGGGACAGGGGTTCGAGCAGTACTTC
j_call: TRBJ2-7; d_call: -; v_call: TRBV7-2; clone_size: -; cdr3_aa: CASSLGGRREQYF; cdr3_nt: TGTGCCAGCAGCTTGGGTGGGAGACGCGAGCAGTACTTC
j_call: TRBJ1-1; d_call: -; v_call: TRBV30; clone_size: -; cdr3_aa: CACHPGFDKAFF; cdr3_nt: TGTGCCTGCCACCCAGGGTTTGATAAAGCTTTCTTT
j_call: TRBJ2-3; d_call: TRBD2; v_call: TRBV2; clone_size: once; cdr3_aa: CASTAGLAGGADTQYF; cdr3_nt: TGTGCCAGCACCGCCGGACTAGCGGGAGGGGCAGATACGCAGTATTTT
j_call: TRBJ2-7; d_call: TRBD2; v_call: TRBV6-1; clone_size: few; cdr3_aa: CASSGYRLAGSPSSYEQYF; cdr3_nt: TGTGCCAGCAGTGGTTACCGCCTAGCGGGATCCCCAAGCTCCTACGAGCAGTACTTC
j_call: TRBJ2-7; d_call: -; v_call: TRBV28; clone_size: -; cdr3_aa: CASSDYEQYF; cdr3_nt: TGTGCCAGCAGTGACTACGAGCAGTACTTC
j_call: TRBJ2-7; d_call: TRBD2; v_call: TRBV30; clone_size: -; cdr3_aa: CAWDGGLASEQYF; cdr3_nt: TGTGCCTGGGACGGTGGACTAGCCTCCGAGCAGTACTTC
j_call: TRBJ2-7; d_call: -; v_call: TRBV28; clone_size: -; cdr3_aa: CASSSAFAQQYF; cdr3_nt: TGTGCCAGCAGTTCCGCTTTCGCGCAGCAGTACTTC
j_call: TRBJ2-7; d_call: -; v_call: TRBV9; clone_size: -; cdr3_aa: CASSVGGGASSYEQYF; cdr3_nt: TGTGCCAGCAGCGTAGGTGGCGGGGCGAGCTCCTACGAGCAGTACTTC
j_call: TRBJ2-2; d_call: -; v_call: TRBV7-3; clone_size: -; cdr3_aa: CASSTGQHTGELFF; cdr3_nt: TGTGCCAGCAGCACCGGACAGCATACCGGGGAGCTGTTTTTT
j_call: TRBJ2-7; d_call: TRBD1; v_call: TRBV6-5; clone_size: -; cdr3_aa: CASRRDRDRVHEQYF; cdr3_nt: TGTGCCAGCAGACGCGACCGGGACAGGGTCCACGAGCAGTACTTC
j_call: TRBJ1-1; d_call: TRBD1; v_call: TRBV28; clone_size: -; cdr3_aa: CASSSQGDSNPEAFF; cdr3_nt: TGTGCCAGCAGTTCCCAGGGGGACTCGAACCCTGAAGCTTTCTTT
j_call: TRBJ1-3; d_call: TRBD1; v_call: TRBV10-3; clone_size: few; cdr3_aa: CATTGGSGNTIYF; cdr3_nt: TGTGCCACCACAGGGGGCTCCGGAAACACCATATATTTT
j_call: TRBJ1-3; d_call: -; v_call: TRBV7-2; clone_size: -; cdr3_aa: CASSLSARGLGTIYF; cdr3_nt: TGTGCCAGCAGCTTATCGGCCAGGGGACTAGGCACCATATATTTT
j_call: TRBJ2-1; d_call: -; v_call: TRBV19; clone_size: -; cdr3_aa: CASSTGRRTYNEQFF; cdr3_nt: TGTGCCAGTAGTACGGGAAGAAGAACCTACAATGAGCAGTTCTTC
j_call: TRBJ2-3; d_call: -; v_call: TRBV11-3; clone_size: -; cdr3_aa: CASSLWRSTDTQYF; cdr3_nt: TGTGCCAGCAGCTTATGGCGGTCCACAGATACGCAGTATTTT
j_call: TRBJ2-7; d_call: TRBD1; v_call: TRBV5-1; clone_size: few; cdr3_aa: CASSSNRGQSYEQYF; cdr3_nt: TGCGCCAGCAGCTCAAACAGGGGACAATCCTACGAGCAGTACTTC
j_call: TRBJ2-3; d_call: TRBD2; v_call: TRBV19; clone_size: once; cdr3_aa: CASSTSSGRDTQYF; cdr3_nt: TGTGCCAGTAGTACATCTAGCGGGAGAGATACGCAGTATTTT
j_call: TRBJ2-3; d_call: -; v_call: TRBV9; clone_size: -; cdr3_aa: CASSANYGDTQYF; cdr3_nt: TGTGCCAGCAGCGCGAACTATGGCGATACGCAGTATTTT
j_call: TRBJ2-1; d_call: TRBD1; v_call: TRBV2; clone_size: -; cdr3_aa: CASSGGLRDRVIF; cdr3_nt: TGTGCCAGCAGTGGGGGGCTACGGGACAGGGTGATCTTC
j_call: TRBJ2-2; d_call: TRBD1; v_call: TRBV29-1; clone_size: once; cdr3_aa: CSVGTGTGRNTGELFF; cdr3_nt: TGCAGCGTTGGCACCGGGACAGGGCGGAACACCGGGGAGCTGTTTTTT
j_call: TRBJ2-1; d_call: TRBD2; v_call: TRBV4-1; clone_size: few; cdr3_aa: CASSQEAGATYNEQFF; cdr3_nt: TGCGCCAGCAGCCAAGAAGCGGGAGCGACCTACAATGAGCAGTTCTTC
j_call: TRBJ2-7; d_call: -; v_call: TRBV5-5; clone_size: once; cdr3_aa: CASSAGQTYEQYF; cdr3_nt: TGTGCCAGCAGCGCTGGACAGACCTACGAGCAGTACTTC
j_call: TRBJ2-7; d_call: TRBD2; v_call: TRBV28; clone_size: -; cdr3_aa: CASSSATSGSYYEQYF; cdr3_nt: TGTGCCAGCAGTTCCGCGACTAGCGGGTCTTATTACGAGCAGTACTTC
j_call: TRBJ2-3; d_call: -; v_call: TRBV5-1; clone_size: -; cdr3_aa: CASSLVNRATDTQYF; cdr3_nt: TGCGCCAGCAGCTTGGTAAACAGGGCAACAGATACGCAGTATTTT
j_call: TRBJ1-5; d_call: TRBD1; v_call: TRBV18; clone_size: -; cdr3_aa: CASSPTGGGDQPQHF; cdr3_nt: TGTGCCAGCTCACCGACAGGGGGCGGAGATCAGCCCCAGCATTTT
j_call: TRBJ2-7; d_call: TRBD1; v_call: TRBV6-6; clone_size: -; cdr3_aa: CASSTSGGLSYEQYF; cdr3_nt: TGTGCCAGCAGTACTTCAGGGGGCCTTTCCTACGAGCAGTACTTC
j_call: TRBJ1-5; d_call: -; v_call: TRBV7-3; clone_size: -; cdr3_aa: CASSPNSNQPQHF; cdr3_nt: TGTGCCAGCAGCCCTAATAGCAATCAGCCCCAGCATTTT
j_call: TRBJ2-1; d_call: -; v_call: TRBV19; clone_size: -; cdr3_aa: CASNAGSSYNEQFF; cdr3_nt: TGTGCCAGTAACGCAGGGTCGTCCTACAATGAGCAGTTCTTC
j_call: TRBJ2-7; d_call: -; v_call: TRBV19; clone_size: -; cdr3_aa: CARRPPGAGDDYEQYF; cdr3_nt: TGTGCCAGACGCCCCCCCGGGGCAGGGGATGACTACGAGCAGTACTTC
j_call: TRBJ2-3; d_call: TRBD1; v_call: TRBV11-3; clone_size: -; cdr3_aa: CASSLGGTGTDTQYF; cdr3_nt: TGTGCCAGCAGCTTAGGTGGGACAGGCACAGATACGCAGTATTTT
j_call: TRBJ1-4; d_call: -; v_call: TRBV19; clone_size: -; cdr3_aa: CATRDRISGFSEKLFF; cdr3_nt: TGTGCCACCCGAGACCGGATTTCAGGGTTTAGTGAAAAACTGTTTTTT
j_call: TRBJ2-1; d_call: TRBD2; v_call: TRBV9; clone_size: once; cdr3_aa: CASSALSGTSGRYYNEQFF; cdr3_nt: TGTGCCAGCAGCGCCCTATCCGGGACTAGCGGGAGATACTACAATGAGCAGTTCTTC
j_call: TRBJ1-1; d_call: -; v_call: TRBV19; clone_size: few; cdr3_aa: CASSNEIGRDTEAFF; cdr3_nt: TGTGCCAGTAGTAATGAGATAGGGAGGGACACTGAAGCTTTCTTT
j_call: TRBJ2-5; d_call: -; v_call: TRBV4-3; clone_size: -; cdr3_aa: CASSQDTDQETQYF; cdr3_nt: TGCGCCAGCAGCCAAGATACGGACCAAGAGACCCAGTACTTC
j_call: TRBJ2-7; d_call: TRBD1; v_call: TRBV5-6; clone_size: -; cdr3_aa: CASSWEGQGAIEQYF; cdr3_nt: TGTGCCAGCAGCTGGGAGGGACAGGGGGCAATAGAGCAGTACTTC
j_call: TRBJ2-5; d_call: TRBD2; v_call: TRBV6-1; clone_size: -; cdr3_aa: CASSRLGGAGETQYF; cdr3_nt: TGTGCCAGCAGTCGCCTGGGGGGAGCGGGGGAGACCCAGTACTTC
j_call: TRBJ2-5; d_call: TRBD1; v_call: TRBV5-4; clone_size: -; cdr3_aa: CASSDPDRGQLETQYF; cdr3_nt: TGTGCCAGCAGCGATCCAGACAGGGGTCAATTGGAGACCCAGTACTTC
j_call: TRBJ2-1; d_call: TRBD2; v_call: TRBV19; clone_size: -; cdr3_aa: CASSIGLAGFYNEQFF; cdr3_nt: TGTGCCAGTAGTATCGGACTAGCGGGCTTCTACAATGAGCAGTTCTTC
j_call: TRBJ2-7; d_call: -; v_call: TRBV11-2; clone_size: -; cdr3_aa: CASSLSGSRIYEQYF; cdr3_nt: TGTGCCAGCAGCTTATCCGGTAGCCGGATCTACGAGCAGTACTTC
j_call: TRBJ2-2; d_call: TRBD1; v_call: TRBV14; clone_size: -; cdr3_aa: CASNKQAGTGLTGELFF; cdr3_nt: TGTGCCAGCAACAAACAAGCCGGGACAGGGCTCACCGGGGAGCTGTTTTTT
j_call: TRBJ2-1; d_call: -; v_call: TRBV5-4; clone_size: few; cdr3_aa: CASSLTPSENEQFF; cdr3_nt: TGTGCCAGCAGCTTAACTCCGAGCGAAAATGAGCAGTTCTTC
j_call: TRBJ1-1; d_call: -; v_call: TRBV16; clone_size: -; cdr3_aa: CASSQGMNTEAFF; cdr3_nt: TGTGCCAGCAGCCAAGGCATGAACACTGAAGCTTTCTTT
j_call: TRBJ1-1; d_call: -; v_call: TRBV11-3; clone_size: -; cdr3_aa: CASSRRVEGEAFF; cdr3_nt: TGTGCCAGCAGCCGACGGGTAGAAGGTGAAGCTTTCTTT